This entry lists 5 T cell receptor beta chains sequenced from one sample in a study of blood T cell repertoires in COVID-19. Repertoires were generated with immunoSEQ multiplex PCR, while TCRdb's copy carries only in-frame clones and drops some. Of 200,000 to 250,000 clones in the sample, 80% to 90% were seen once. The sequencing sample was made of PBMCs or T cells enriched from blood (not recorded which). The receptors originated from a woman aged 45-59 years with acute COVID-19.

Concerning this clone itself: Germline is not matched at one junction end, which may reflect a read error. The chain employs TRBV29-1 and TRBJ2-7, with D possibly TRBD2 on 5 matching bases. The length of the CDR3 is 12 residues. CDR1 and CDR2 (germline): SQVTM, ANQGSEA. The CDR3 sequence is CSVEEGRGSPSF. The DNA of the CDR3 is TGCAGCGTTGAAGAGGGTCGCGGGTCCCCCTCCTTC.

The chain employs TRBV6-5 and TRBJ1-1, with a possible D match to TRBD1 (5 bases). The CDR3 spans 15 residues. The V and J ends lost 2 bases and 0 bases respectively, with 10 bases between them. Germline lookup yields CDR1 MNHEY and CDR2 SVGAGI. This CDR3 reads CASSYPGRMNTEAFF. The CDR3 region has the DNA TGTGCCAGCAGTTACCCAGGGCGGATGAACACTGAAGCTTTCTTT.

V gene TRBV15 combines with J gene TRBJ1-4; no clear D gene. The CDR3 loop spans 14 amino acids. V shed 5 bases and J shed 8 bases, with 15 bases lying between them. Germline V gene data show CDR1 as LNHNV and CDR2 as YYDKDF (reference sequence). The CDR3 DNA sequence: TGTGCCACCAGCCTAGGCGGTGGGTGGGAAAAACTGTTTTTT. Translating gives CATSLGGGWEKLFF.

A single count supports this clone. The chain uses TRBV9 and TRBJ2-1; TRBD2 matches 9 bases. The V gene's germline CDR1 is SGDLS and CDR2 YYNGEE. The ends lost 5 bases at V and 5 bases at J; junction bases unmatched: 8. The CDR3 is 15 amino acids. This CDR3 is CASSLQTSGNNEQFF. The DNA of the CDR3 is TGTGCCAGCAGTTTACAGACTAGCGGAAACAATGAGCAGTTCTTC.

In its sample, this clone was seen a few times. The chain uses TRBV6-5 and TRBJ1-5; TRBD1 might be the D (6 bases). Trimming pared 2 bases from V and 2 bases from J, leaving 7 bases between. Germline lookup yields CDR1 MNHEY and CDR2 SVGAGI. The CDR3 is made up of 14 amino acids. In DNA, the CDR3 is TGTGCCAGCAGTTACAGGACAGGCAATCAGCCCCAGCATTTT. Its translation: CASSYRTGNQPQHF.